This paragraph covers one T cell receptor beta chain sequence. Its antigen is unknown. Coverage ceases 3 residues before the CDR3 finishes, and the germline J gene fills in the end. This sample is part of a study of Tregs in tolerant kidney transplant recipients. Clones were sequenced by immunoSEQ multiplex PCR, and TCRdb holds only the in-frame ones, with some missing. This repertoire includes tens of thousands of clones. CDR3 size: 15 residues. Trimming cost V 0 bases and J 1 base, with 12 bases left between them. The germline gives CDR1 DFQATT, CDR2 SNEGSKA (reference sequence). Study-wide results and limits: The most relevant donor-specific Treg TCRbeta repertoire apparently came from expansion with activated donor B cells. In tolerant patients, donor-specific Tregs outgrew total Tregs, suggesting antigen-driven expansion. Biological reproducibility was not directly addressed, but technical replication error appeared minimal.

The sample consisted of CD4+ T cells from blood, taken before the transplant. The TCR sequence derives from a human donor who received a combined kidney and bone marrow transplant. The chain recombines TRBV20-1 with TRBJ1-2; no reliable D call. This CDR3 is CSARDLEGVNYGYTF. The part of the CDR3 DNA that was read is TGCAGTGCTAGAGATCTTGAGGGCGTTAACTATGGC.